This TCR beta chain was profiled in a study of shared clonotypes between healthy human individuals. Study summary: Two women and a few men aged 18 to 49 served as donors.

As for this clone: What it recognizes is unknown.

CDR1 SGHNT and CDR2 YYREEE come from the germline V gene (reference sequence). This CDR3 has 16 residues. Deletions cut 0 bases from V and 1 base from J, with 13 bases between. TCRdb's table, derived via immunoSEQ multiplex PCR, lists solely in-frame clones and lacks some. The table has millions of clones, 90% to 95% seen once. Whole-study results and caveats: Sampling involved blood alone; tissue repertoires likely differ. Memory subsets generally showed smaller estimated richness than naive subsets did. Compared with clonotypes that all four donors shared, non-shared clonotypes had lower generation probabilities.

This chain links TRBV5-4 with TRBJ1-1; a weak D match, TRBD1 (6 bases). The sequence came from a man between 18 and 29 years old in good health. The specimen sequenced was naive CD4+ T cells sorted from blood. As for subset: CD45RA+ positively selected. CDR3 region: CASSLVGGVQNTEAFF. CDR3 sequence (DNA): TGTGCCAGCAGCTTGGTGGGGGGCGTACAGAACACTGAAGCTTTCTTT.